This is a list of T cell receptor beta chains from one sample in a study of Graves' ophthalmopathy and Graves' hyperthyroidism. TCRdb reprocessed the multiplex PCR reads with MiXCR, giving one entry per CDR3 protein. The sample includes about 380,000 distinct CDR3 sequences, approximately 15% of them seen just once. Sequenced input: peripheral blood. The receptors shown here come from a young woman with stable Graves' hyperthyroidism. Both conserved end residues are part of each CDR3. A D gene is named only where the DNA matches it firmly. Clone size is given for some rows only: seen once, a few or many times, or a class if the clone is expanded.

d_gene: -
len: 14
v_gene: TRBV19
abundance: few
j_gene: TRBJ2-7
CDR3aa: CASSISGGLYEQYF
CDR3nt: TGTGCCAGTAGTATCTCAGGGGGACTTTACGAGCAGTACTTC

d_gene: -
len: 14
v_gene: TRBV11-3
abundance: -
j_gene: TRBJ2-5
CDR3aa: CASSFPFEGGTQYF
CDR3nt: TGTGCCAGCAGCTTTCCGTTCGAGGGAGGGACCCAGTACTTC

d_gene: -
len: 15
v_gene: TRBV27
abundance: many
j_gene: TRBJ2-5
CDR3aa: CASSLRQGPRGTQYF
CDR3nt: TGTGCCAGCAGTTTAAGGCAGGGTCCCAGAGGGACCCAGTACTTC

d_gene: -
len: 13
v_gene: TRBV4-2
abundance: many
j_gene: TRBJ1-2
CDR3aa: CASSLNRDRGYTF
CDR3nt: TGTGCCAGCAGCCTAAACAGGGATCGTGGCTACACCTTC

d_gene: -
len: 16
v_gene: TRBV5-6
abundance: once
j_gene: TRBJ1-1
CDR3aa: CASSHPLSGTNTEAFF
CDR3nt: TGTGCCAGCAGCCACCCCTTAAGCGGAACGAACACTGAAGCTTTCTTT

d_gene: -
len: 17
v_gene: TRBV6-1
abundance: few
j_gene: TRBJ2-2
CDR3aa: CASSEARRVGNTGELFF
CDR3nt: TGTGCCAGCAGTGAAGCGAGGAGGGTCGGAAACACCGGGGAGCTGTTTTTT

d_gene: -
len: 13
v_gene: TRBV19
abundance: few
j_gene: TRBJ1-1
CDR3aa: CASSIGTEHEAFF
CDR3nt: TGTGCCAGTAGTATAGGGACAGAGCATGAAGCTTTCTTT

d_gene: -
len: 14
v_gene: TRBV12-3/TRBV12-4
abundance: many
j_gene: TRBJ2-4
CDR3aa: CASSTSLAKNIQYF
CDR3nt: TGTGCCAGCAGTACGTCTCTAGCCAAAAACATTCAGTACTTC

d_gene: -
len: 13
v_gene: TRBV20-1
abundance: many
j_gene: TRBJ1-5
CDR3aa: CSARVGDGQPQHF
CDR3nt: TGCAGTGCTAGGGTGGGAGATGGCCAGCCCCAGCATTTT

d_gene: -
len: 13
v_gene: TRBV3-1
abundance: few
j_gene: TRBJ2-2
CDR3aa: CASSQVSTGELFF
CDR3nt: TGTGCCAGCAGCCAAGTTAGCACCGGGGAGCTGTTTTTT

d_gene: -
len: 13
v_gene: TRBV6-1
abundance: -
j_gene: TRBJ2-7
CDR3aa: CASTRTSSYEQYF
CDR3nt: TGTGCCAGCACGAGGACCTCATCCTACGAGCAGTACTTC

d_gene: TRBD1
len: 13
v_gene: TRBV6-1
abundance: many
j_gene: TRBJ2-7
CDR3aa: CASSGYPGGEQYF
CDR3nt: TGTGCCAGCAGTGGCTACCCAGGGGGCGAGCAGTACTTC

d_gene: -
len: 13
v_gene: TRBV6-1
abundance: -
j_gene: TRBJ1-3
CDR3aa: CASSEGGANTIYF
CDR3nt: TGTGCCAGCAGTGAGGGGGGGGCAAACACCATATATTTT

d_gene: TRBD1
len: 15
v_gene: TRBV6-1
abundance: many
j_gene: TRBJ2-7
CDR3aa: CASSWTGPSDYEQYF
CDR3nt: TGTGCCAGCAGCTGGACAGGCCCCTCGGATTACGAGCAGTACTTC

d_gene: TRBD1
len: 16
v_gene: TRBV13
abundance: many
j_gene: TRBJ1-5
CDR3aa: CASSLGTGEGNQPQHF
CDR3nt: TGTGCCAGCAGCTTAGGGACAGGGGAAGGCAATCAGCCCCAGCATTTT

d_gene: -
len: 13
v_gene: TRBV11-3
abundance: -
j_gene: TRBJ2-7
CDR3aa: CASSLNSLYEQYF
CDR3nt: TGTGCCAGCAGCTTAAATAGCCTATACGAGCAGTACTTC

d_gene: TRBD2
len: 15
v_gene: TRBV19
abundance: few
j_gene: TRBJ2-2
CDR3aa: CASNRAGGFSGELFF
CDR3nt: TGTGCCAGTAATCGAGCGGGGGGGTTTTCCGGGGAGCTGTTTTTT

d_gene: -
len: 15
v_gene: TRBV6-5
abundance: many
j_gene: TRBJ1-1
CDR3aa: CASSYSVGVNTEAFF
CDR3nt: TGTGCCAGCAGTTATTCTGTGGGGGTGAACACTGAAGCTTTCTTT

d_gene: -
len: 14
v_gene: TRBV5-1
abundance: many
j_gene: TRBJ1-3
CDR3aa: CASSSGPGRNTIYF
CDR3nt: TGCGCCAGCAGCTCGGGGCCAGGGAGGAACACCATATATTTT